Given below is one T cell receptor beta chain in context. Its binding antigen is unknown. A much larger clone lies a single base off, so this may be a read error. The data derive from a study of tumor-infiltrating lymphocytes in glioblastoma multiforme (dated by TCRdb to 2015 to 2018). Describing the broader study: The study tested whether intratumoral genomic heterogeneity fosters TIL diversity by jointly investigating somatic mutations, TIL diversity and immune response activity. Overall study outcomes, separate from this receptor: RNA-based TCR sequencing may distort clone frequencies because T cells carry unequal numbers of TCR transcripts. T cells were not sorted into functional subsets, which the authors noted as a future improvement. Only one glioblastoma patient was included in the TCR and somatic mutation analysis, limiting generalizability.

The cysteine opens and the phenylalanine closes a CDR3 of 15 amino acids. The retained sequence is limited to the CDR3, 45 bases, with the frame set at the first base. For CDR1 and CDR2, the germline V gene lists KGHSY and FQNENV. TCRB libraries were built from RNA via three nested multiplex PCR rounds using a modified ARM-PCR protocol with multiple V-beta primers and a C-beta primer. Starting from 0.5 to 0.6 ug of total RNA, TCRB-specific cDNA was synthesized using ProtoScript II Reverse Transcriptase and a C-beta primer. The description of the TCRB libraries did not mention any unique molecular identifiers. In the third PCR, barcodes and adapters were added over around 23 cycles with Deep VentR (exo-) polymerase, and the 250-500 bp bands were then gel purified. TCRB libraries were sequenced on an Illumina HiSeq 2500 with 250 bp paired-end reads. As for the authors' bioinformatics: The reads were cleaned with Trimmomatic, merged with FLASH and assigned V, D and J segments with MiGEC before being analyzed in VDJtools. Repertoire diversity was quantified with the Shannon-Wiener diversity index calculated using VDJtools. The raw public data were reprocessed by TCRdb itself: fastp quality trimming at Q25, MiXCR clonotype calling, in-frame beta chains only. Rows with a matching CDR3 protein are joined into one entry that keeps the most common DNA and genes. TCRdb's processing, not the study's, gives the V and J calls here. Present in this sample are 13,000 or so distinct CDR3 sequences, about 66% of which were seen just once. The leading ten clones occupy around 29% of the sample.

The AllPrep DNA/RNA mini kit was used to purify genomic DNA and total RNA simultaneously from each of the 9 to 10 tumor samples. Every RNA sample had an RNA integrity number above 6.5 and an OD 260/280 ratio above 1.9. The sample consisted of brain tumor tissue. The sequence was obtained from a male donor with glioblastoma. The chain links TRBV16 with TRBJ2-7, and perhaps TRBD1 as D gene, on 6 matching bases. In nucleotides, the sequence is TGTGCCACCAGCCAACCTCCTAGGGGGATCTACGAGCAGTACTTC. Its coded protein is CATSQPPRGIYEQYF.